This is a list of T cell receptor beta chains from one sample in a study of T cells in Graves' hyperthyroidism and ophthalmopathy. TCRdb passed the multiplex PCR reads through MiXCR, listing each CDR3 protein once. The sample consists of hundreds of thousands of distinct CDR3 sequences, roughly 20% of them appearing once. Source material: blood. These receptors all stem from a man aged 30 to 45 with Graves' ophthalmopathy. CDR3s include the opening cysteine and the closing phenylalanine or tryptophan. The D gene is left open where the match is weak. Some rows have no size entry. The others give once, few or many, or a class for an expanded clone.

NA	TRBV20-1	13	TRBJ2-1	NA	TGCAGTGCTAGGAAACCCTCCTACAATGAGCAGTTCTTC	CSARKPSYNEQFF
TRBD1	TRBV2	21	TRBJ2-4	few	TGTGCCAGCAGTGAAGGCGAGGGGGGACAGGGTGGATACTTAGCCAAAAACATTCAGTACTTC	CASSEGEGGQGGYLAKNIQYF
NA	TRBV30	13	TRBJ1-5	NA	TGTGCCTGGAGTACCGGGGTCCATCAGCCCCAGCATTTT	CAWSTGVHQPQHF
NA	TRBV27	16	TRBJ2-5	few	TGTGCCAGCAGGCAGATGGGCGGACCCCAAGGAGAGACCCAGTACTTC	CASRQMGGPQGETQYF
NA	TRBV20-1	15	TRBJ1-1	NA	TGCAGTGCTAGAGATCCACAGGCGGCTCGGCCTGAAGCTTTCTTT	CSARDPQAARPEAFF
TRBD1	TRBV27	13	TRBJ2-7	many	TGTGCCAGCAGCTTAGGGACAGCCTACGAGCAGTACTTC	CASSLGTAYEQYF
TRBD2	TRBV5-1	18	TRBJ2-2	NA	TGCGCCAGCAGCTCGGGACTAGCGGGGGCCGCGAACACCGGGGAGCTGTTTTTT	CASSSGLAGAANTGELFF
TRBD1	TRBV2	13	TRBJ2-5	NA	TGTGCCAGCGAACAGGGGCTGCGGGAGACCCAGTACTTC	CASEQGLRETQYF
NA	TRBV28	20	TRBJ2-3	many	TGTGCCAGCAGAATAATTATCCAGGGGCTCGCGAATAGAAGCACAGATACGCAGTATTTT	CASRIIIQGLANRSTDTQYF
TRBD1	TRBV29-1	15	TRBJ2-7	NA	TGCAGCGTTGAATCGCGACAGGGTCAGGTCTACGAGCAGTACTTC	CSVESRQGQVYEQYF
NA	TRBV7-2	11	TRBJ1-1	few	TGTGCCAGCAGCTTGACAGAAGAAGCTTTCTTT	CASSLTEEAFF
NA	TRBV28	17	TRBJ2-6	few	TGTGCCAGCAGTTTGGGGCAGGGGCTCACTGGGGCCAACGTCCTGACTTTC	CASSLGQGLTGANVLTF
TRBD2	TRBV6-2/TRBV6-3	16	TRBJ2-1	few	TGTGCCAGCAGTTACTCTCTACCCGGGGGGGCGAATGAGCAGTTCTTC	CASSYSLPGGANEQFF
NA	TRBV2	15	TRBJ2-7	NA	TGTGCCAGCAGGTCCCAGACGGGACTTCCCTACGAGCAGTACTTC	CASRSQTGLPYEQYF
NA	TRBV24-1	12	TRBJ1-2	many	TGTGCCACCAGTGATGTCGACTATGGCTACACCTTC	CATSDVDYGYTF
TRBD1	TRBV20-1	13	TRBJ2-7	many	TGCAGTGCTCCGGACAGGAGCTCCTACGAGCAGTACTTC	CSAPDRSSYEQYF
TRBD2	TRBV19	15	TRBJ2-2	NA	TGTGCCAGTAGTATTGGACTAGCGGGAGTGGTGGAGCTGTTTTTT	CASSIGLAGVVELFF
NA	TRBV29-1	15	TRBJ2-2	NA	TGCAGCGGTTCCGGGGCTACCCCTGGGACCGGGGAGCTGTTTTTT	CSGSGATPGTGELFF
NA	TRBV11-2	14	TRBJ1-6	many	TGTGCCAGCAGGGGGACCCTAGGCAATTCACCCCTCCACTTT	CASRGTLGNSPLHF
NA	TRBV18	15	TRBJ2-3	many	TGTGCCAGCTCACCAACTTACGGGAGCACAGATACGCAGTATTTT	CASSPTYGSTDTQYF
NA	TRBV12-3/TRBV12-4	14	TRBJ2-3	many	TGTGCCAGCATCGGCGGTTCTAGCACAGATACGCAGTATTTT	CASIGGSSTDTQYF
TRBD1	TRBV18	14	TRBJ2-5	NA	TGTGCCAGCTCACGGGGACAGAGCCAAGAGACCCAGTACTTC	CASSRGQSQETQYF
TRBD2	TRBV6-5	18	TRBJ2-5	NA	TGTGCCAGCAGTTACTCGACTAGCGGGAGGTACGGTCAAGAGACCCAGTACTTC	CASSYSTSGRYGQETQYF
NA	TRBV4-1	14	TRBJ1-6	NA	TGCGCCAGCAGCCAAGGAGGGGTCAATTCACCCCTCCACTTT	CASSQGGVNSPLHF
TRBD1	TRBV28	17	TRBJ1-3	many	TGTGCCAGCAGTTTGAGTGGACAGGGTGACGCTGGAAACACCATATATTTT	CASSLSGQGDAGNTIYF
NA	TRBV7-9	13	TRBJ1-6	few	TGTGCCAGCTCAGGGGCCACTAATTCACCCCTCCACTTT	CASSGATNSPLHF
NA	TRBV10-3	11	TRBJ1-1	NA	TGTGCCATCAGAGAAGACGGGACCGCTTTCTTT	CAIREDGTAFF
TRBD1	TRBV20-1	14	TRBJ1-1	many	TGCAGTGCTTGGGGACAGGGGGCGTCGACTGAAGCTTTCTTT	CSAWGQGASTEAFF
NA	TRBV30	13	TRBJ1-5	many	TGTGCCTGGGCCGACAGTAGCAATCAGCCCCAGCATTTT	CAWADSSNQPQHF
NA	TRBV18	17	TRBJ2-1	NA	TGTGCCAGCTCACCCCGCGAGGGGAAGGGAATGGACAATGAGCAGTTCTTC	CASSPREGKGMDNEQFF
NA	TRBV2	14	TRBJ1-5	NA	TGTGCCAGCAGTGACGGGAGGGGCAATCAGCCCCAGCATTTT	CASSDGRGNQPQHF
NA	TRBV2	11	TRBJ2-1	many	TGTGCCAGCAGTGGCCACAATGAGCAGTTCTTC	CASSGHNEQFF
TRBD1	TRBV11-1	16	TRBJ2-7	many	TGTGCCAGCAGCCCCAGGACAGGCTCCGGAACCTACGAGCAGTACTTC	CASSPRTGSGTYEQYF
TRBD1	TRBV6-1	15	TRBJ2-7	few	TGTGCCAGCAGCCAGGGACAGCCCGGGCCCTACGAGCAGTACTTC	CASSQGQPGPYEQYF
TRBD1	TRBV20-1	15	TRBJ1-5	few	TGCAGTGCTAGAGAGAGGACAGGGAAAGGTCAGCCCCAGCATTTT	CSARERTGKGQPQHF
NA	TRBV6-2/TRBV6-3	12	TRBJ2-1	NA	TGTGCCAGCCACAGGGTGGGCAATGAGCAGTTCTTC	CASHRVGNEQFF
TRBD2	TRBV6-6	15	TRBJ2-1	NA	TGTGCCAGCAGTTACTGGAGCGGGACCGGGAATGAGCAGTTCTTC	CASSYWSGTGNEQFF
NA	TRBV5-1	13	TRBJ1-2	few	TGCGCCAGCAGCTTCGGCAGGAACTATGGCTACACCTTC	CASSFGRNYGYTF
NA	TRBV7-9	13	TRBJ2-3	many	TGTGCCAGCAGCTTTGAGCTCACAGATACGCAGTATTTT	CASSFELTDTQYF
NA	TRBV6-1	17	TRBJ1-3	few	TGTGCCAGCAGTGGCCACCGAGGGGGGAGCTCTGGAAACACCATATATTTT	CASSGHRGGSSGNTIYF
NA	TRBV9	16	TRBJ1-3	NA	TGTGCCAGCAGCGTAGATGTAGGGGACTCTGGAAACACCATATATTTT	CASSVDVGDSGNTIYF
TRBD1	TRBV20-1	11	TRBJ1-2	NA	TGCAAGACAGGGACTAACTATGGCTACACCTTC	CKTGTNYGYTF
NA	TRBV29-1	11	TRBJ2-2	few	TGCAGCGTTCTCCGCACCGGGGAGCTGTTTTTT	CSVLRTGELFF
TRBD1	TRBV28	14	TRBJ2-2	NA	TGTGCCAGCAGTTCAACAGGGGAAACCGGGGAGCTGTTTTTT	CASSSTGETGELFF
NA	TRBV10-3	14	TRBJ2-2	few	TGTGCCACACGACGGGGGCCGAACACCGGGGAGCTGTTTTTT	CATRRGPNTGELFF
NA	TRBV20-1	13	TRBJ1-1	few	TGCAGTGCTAATGGACCGATGAACACTGAAGCTTTCTTT	CSANGPMNTEAFF
TRBD2	TRBV28	17	TRBJ2-7	many	TGTGCCAGCAGTTTACCTAGGACTAGTAGGGCCCTCTACGAGCAGTACTTC	CASSLPRTSRALYEQYF
TRBD2	TRBV6-5	17	TRBJ2-3	NA	TGTGCCAGCAGTTACTCGAATAGCGGGGTGATCACAGATACGCAGTATTTT	CASSYSNSGVITDTQYF
TRBD1	TRBV28	15	TRBJ2-7	few	TGTGCCAGCAGCCGACAGGGGGTCCTATCCTACGAGCAGTACTTC	CASSRQGVLSYEQYF
TRBD1	TRBV27	13	TRBJ1-1	few	TGTGCCAGCAGGGGGACAGGGGTTGGTGAAGCTTTCTTT	CASRGTGVGEAFF
NA	TRBV20-1	15	TRBJ2-5	NA	TGCAGTGCCGACATCACGGGACGCCATGAAGAGACCCAGTACTTC	CSADITGRHEETQYF
NA	TRBV5-6	14	TRBJ1-3	NA	TGTGCCAGCAGCTTGATCACAGGGGGAAACACCATATATTTT	CASSLITGGNTIYF
TRBD2	TRBV20-1	16	TRBJ2-3	NA	TGCAGTGCTAGAGATGGGAGGCGGGGGTACACAGATACGCAGTATTTT	CSARDGRRGYTDTQYF
NA	TRBV5-1	14	TRBJ2-1	NA	TGCGCCAGCAGCTCAAGGGAGTCTAGGAATGAGCAGTTCTTC	CASSSRESRNEQFF
TRBD1	TRBV27	15	TRBJ1-2	many	TGTGCCAGCAGTTTACTAGGGGACAGGGAGCATGGCTACACCTTC	CASSLLGDREHGYTF